Listed below are T cell receptor beta chains from one sample, sequenced in a study of T-cell memory formation after mild COVID-19. From the 5' RACE reads, TCRdb called clonotypes with MiXCR, one entry per CDR3 protein. The sample holds under 300,000 distinct CDR3 sequences, around 8% seen once. The sample was PBMCs or a T cell subset sorted from them (not recorded which). The receptors originated from a man aged 18 to 30 who had mild COVID-19 (a few samples of this study predate the infection). Cell type and time point are not known. Both conserved end residues are part of each CDR3. Fields, in order: D gene, clone size, J gene, V gene, CDR3 protein, CDR3 DNA. D genes are given only for firm matches. Size is omitted from some rows. Given values are once, few, many or a class for expanded clones.

d_gene: .
abundance: few
j_gene: TRBJ1-6
v_gene: TRBV7-3
CDR3aa: CASSSTGWGNSPLHF
CDR3nt: TGTGCCAGCAGTTCGACAGGCTGGGGTAATTCACCCCTCCACTTT

d_gene: TRBD1
abundance: once
j_gene: TRBJ1-5
v_gene: TRBV5-1
CDR3aa: CASATGDQGNQPQHF
CDR3nt: TGCGCCAGCGCGACAGGGGATCAGGGCAATCAGCCCCAGCATTTT

d_gene: TRBD2
abundance: .
j_gene: TRBJ2-3
v_gene: TRBV7-3
CDR3aa: CASSSSSGGASGTQYF
CDR3nt: TGTGCCAGCAGCTCGTCTAGCGGGGGGGCCTCAGGGACGCAGTATTTT

d_gene: .
abundance: .
j_gene: TRBJ2-1
v_gene: TRBV6-5
CDR3aa: CASSYWGAYNEQFF
CDR3nt: TGTGCCAGCAGTTACTGGGGGGCTTACAATGAGCAGTTCTTC

d_gene: TRBD2
abundance: .
j_gene: TRBJ2-5
v_gene: TRBV11-2
CDR3aa: CASSVTSGGPGETQYF
CDR3nt: TGTGCCAGCAGCGTCACTAGCGGGGGGCCCGGAGAGACCCAGTACTTC

d_gene: .
abundance: few
j_gene: TRBJ2-2
v_gene: TRBV5-6
CDR3aa: CASSLKVRGTGELFF
CDR3nt: TGTGCCAGCAGCTTGAAGGTTCGTGGCACCGGGGAGCTGTTTTTT

d_gene: .
abundance: .
j_gene: TRBJ1-1
v_gene: TRBV20-1
CDR3aa: CSARDGLGSTEAFF
CDR3nt: TGCAGTGCTAGAGATGGACTAGGAAGCACTGAAGCTTTCTTT

d_gene: .
abundance: .
j_gene: TRBJ1-2
v_gene: TRBV12-3/TRBV12-4
CDR3aa: CASSEGFYDGYTF
CDR3nt: TGTGCCAGCAGTGAGGGGTTTTACGATGGCTACACCTTC

d_gene: TRBD1
abundance: .
j_gene: TRBJ1-4
v_gene: TRBV4-2
CDR3aa: CASTDREGEKLFF
CDR3nt: TGTGCCAGCACTGACAGGGAGGGCGAAAAACTGTTTTTT

d_gene: .
abundance: many
j_gene: TRBJ2-4
v_gene: TRBV5-6
CDR3aa: CASSFNEASDIQYF
CDR3nt: TGTGCCAGCAGCTTTAATGAAGCGTCTGACATTCAGTACTTC

d_gene: TRBD1
abundance: few
j_gene: TRBJ1-3
v_gene: TRBV5-1
CDR3aa: CASSEQGAKGNTIYF
CDR3nt: TGCGCCAGCAGCGAGCAGGGGGCGAAGGGAAACACCATATATTTT

d_gene: .
abundance: .
j_gene: TRBJ2-5
v_gene: TRBV6-6
CDR3aa: CASSYSIGGTQYF
CDR3nt: TGTGCCAGCAGTTACTCAATAGGGGGGACCCAGTACTTC

d_gene: .
abundance: many
j_gene: TRBJ1-3
v_gene: TRBV7-9
CDR3aa: CASSPKIRTAGNTIYF
CDR3nt: TGTGCCAGCAGCCCTAAGATCCGGACAGCGGGAAACACCATATATTTT

d_gene: TRBD1
abundance: .
j_gene: TRBJ1-1
v_gene: TRBV7-3
CDR3aa: CASSQQGSYGATEAFF
CDR3nt: TGTGCCAGCAGCCAACAGGGGTCCTACGGGGCCACTGAAGCTTTCTTT

d_gene: .
abundance: .
j_gene: TRBJ1-2
v_gene: TRBV20-1
CDR3aa: CSARDSPYGYTF
CDR3nt: TGCAGTGCTAGGGACAGTCCTTATGGCTACACCTTC

d_gene: .
abundance: .
j_gene: TRBJ2-3
v_gene: TRBV20-1
CDR3aa: CSASRAVPDTQYF
CDR3nt: TGCAGTGCTAGCCGAGCTGTCCCAGATACGCAGTATTTT

d_gene: .
abundance: few
j_gene: TRBJ1-6
v_gene: TRBV12-3/TRBV12-4
CDR3aa: CASSLSNSPLHF
CDR3nt: TGTGCCAGCAGCTTGAGTAATTCACCCCTCCACTTT

d_gene: .
abundance: few
j_gene: TRBJ2-5
v_gene: TRBV12-3/TRBV12-4
CDR3aa: CASTLIGQQETQYF
CDR3nt: TGTGCCAGCACCCTCATCGGACAGCAAGAGACCCAGTACTTC